This paragraph covers one T cell receptor (beta chain) sequence. The V gene's germline CDR1 is SGHNT and CDR2 YENEEA. The CDR3 is 14 amino acids. The V gene end was trimmed by 5 bases and the J gene end by 3 bases; junction bases not matched to a gene: 6. The data belong to a study of blood T cell repertoires in COVID-19. Study context: Donors in the United States, Italy and Spain gave samples during acute or convalescent COVID-19. The cDNA or gDNA used as material had been derived from T cells, B-cell-depleted T cells, or PBMCs.

In the source study's methods: It was from reference gene primer amplification that nucleated cell counts were estimated. Data came from immunoSEQ multiplex PCR; TCRdb stores just in-frame clones and leaves some out. The V and J calls and clone size come from that table; D and trimming were worked out from the DNA. The profile covers fewer than 300,000 clones, with roughly 85% appearing a single time and roughly 3% taken by the ten largest. The chain carries TRBV11-3 and TRBJ2-7, with 8 bases lining up with TRBD2. The sequenced sample was peripheral blood. This TCR came from a woman between 18 and 29 years old with acute or convalescent COVID-19. The CDR3 DNA sequence: TGTGCCAGCAGCCCGGGGGGGGGCATCTACGAGCAGTACTTC. It encodes CASSPGGGIYEQYF.